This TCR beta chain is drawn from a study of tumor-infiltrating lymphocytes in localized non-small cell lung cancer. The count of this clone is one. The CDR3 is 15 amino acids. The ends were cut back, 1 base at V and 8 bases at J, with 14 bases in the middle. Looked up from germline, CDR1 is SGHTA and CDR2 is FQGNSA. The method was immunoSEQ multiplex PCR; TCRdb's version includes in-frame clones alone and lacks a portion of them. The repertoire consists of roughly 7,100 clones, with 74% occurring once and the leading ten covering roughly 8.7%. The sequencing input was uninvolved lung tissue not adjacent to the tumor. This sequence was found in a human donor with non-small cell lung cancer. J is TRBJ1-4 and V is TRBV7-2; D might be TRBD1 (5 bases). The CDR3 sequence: CASSLEAGRGEKLFF. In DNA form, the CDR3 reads TGTGCCAGCAGCTTAGAGGCAGGGAGGGGAGAAAAACTGTTTTTT.